The sequence of this T cell receptor beta chain was determined in a study of shared clonotypes between healthy human individuals. Findings and limits, study-wide: Despite large depth, sorted-subset datasets appeared incompletely sequenced.

Samples underwent the assay at deep level. For every subset, genomic DNA was evenly distributed across several immunoSEQ plates. Repertoires were generated with immunoSEQ multiplex PCR, while TCRdb's copy carries only in-frame clones and drops some. The sample holds hundreds of thousands of clones, 74% seen once. The authors divided CD4+ cells into CD45RA+ naive and CD45RA-negative memory subsets. With respect to this clone: Antigen unknown.

Germline loops: CDR1 SGHRS, CDR2 YFSETQ. The CDR3 has 14 residues. Deletions cut 2 bases from V and 2 bases from J, with 11 bases between. The chain combines TRBV5-1 with TRBJ2-7, with D possibly matching TRBD2 (7 bases). Input material: memory CD4+ T cells sorted from blood. The subset here: CD45RA-negative fraction. This clonotype was obtained from a woman in her 30s in good health. The CDR3 bases are TGCGCCAGCAGCTTCGGGGGGCCTACCTACGAGCAGTACTTC. As protein: CASSFGGPTYEQYF.